The rows below give T cell receptor beta chains drawn from one sample of a study of T cells in Graves' hyperthyroidism and ophthalmopathy. Each CDR3 protein gets one entry after TCRdb re-called the multiplex PCR reads with MiXCR. The sample shows over 250,000 distinct CDR3 sequences, approximately 23% of them seen only once. Sequenced input: blood. All receptors come from a man aged 25 to 40 with Graves' ophthalmopathy. CDR3s include the opening cysteine and the closing phenylalanine or tryptophan. Each record gives: J gene, D gene, V gene, clone size, CDR3 DNA, CDR3 protein. The D gene is left open where the match is weak. Clone size is shown for a subset of rows, as once, few, many or a class of expanded clone.

TRBJ2-7,NA,TRBV20-1,few,TGCAGTGCCGCCCCCCTCGGACTGACCTACGAGCAGTACTTC,CSAAPLGLTYEQYF
TRBJ2-7,NA,TRBV5-6,few,TGTGCCAGCAGCGGGCCCGGGACCACCTACGAGCAGTACTTC,CASSGPGTTYEQYF
TRBJ1-3,NA,TRBV12-5,few,TGTGCTAGTGGTTTGGCCAGAGGGGGGCGTCCTGGAAACACCATATATTTT,CASGLARGGRPGNTIYF
TRBJ1-1,NA,TRBV11-2,many,TGTGCCAGCAGCTTCGTGACAGTTGAAGCTTTCTTT,CASSFVTVEAFF
TRBJ2-4,NA,TRBV11-3,NA,TGTGCCAGCAGCCCCGACAGGAAAATCGAGGTAGCCAAAAACATTCAGTACTTC,CASSPDRKIEVAKNIQYF
TRBJ1-5,NA,TRBV28,NA,TGTGCCGGCAGTTCAGCCAATCAGCCCCAGCATTTT,CAGSSANQPQHF
TRBJ1-5,NA,TRBV9,NA,TGTGCCAGTGCTCAGGACTTAAATCAGCCCCAGCATTTT,CASAQDLNQPQHF
TRBJ2-1,NA,TRBV3-1,few,TGTGCCAGCAGCCAGAGCGGAGGAGCCTACAATGAGCAGTTCTTC,CASSQSGGAYNEQFF
TRBJ2-1,TRBD1,TRBV3-1,many,TGTGCCAGCAGTCGGGGACAGGGCAATGAGCAGTTCTTC,CASSRGQGNEQFF
TRBJ2-7,NA,TRBV28,NA,TGTGCCAGCATTTCGTCGGGCGCATCCTACGAGCAGTACTTC,CASISSGASYEQYF
TRBJ1-1,NA,TRBV12-3/TRBV12-4,NA,TGTGCCAGCAGTTTAACGGGGGTTGAAGCTTTCTTT,CASSLTGVEAFF
TRBJ2-7,TRBD2,TRBV18,NA,TGTGCCAGCTCACCAACGGGAGGGCACTACGAGCAGTACTTC,CASSPTGGHYEQYF
TRBJ1-1,TRBD1,TRBV18,many,TGTGCCAGCTCACCAAGGACAGGGGAAGCTTTCTTT,CASSPRTGEAFF
TRBJ2-1,TRBD1,TRBV27,many,TGTGCCAGCAGAATGCGACAGGGGTTCTTAGGTGAGCAGTTCTTC,CASRMRQGFLGEQFF
TRBJ2-1,NA,TRBV3-1,many,TGTGCCAGCAGCCGGGACCGGAGCTCCTACAATGAGCAGTTCTTC,CASSRDRSSYNEQFF
TRBJ2-1,TRBD2,TRBV11-3,many,TGTGCCAGCAGCCTCGGGACTAGAGACAATGAGCAGTTCTTC,CASSLGTRDNEQFF
TRBJ2-1,NA,TRBV18,NA,TGTGCCAGCTCAGCCGGGTCGCAGCTGGATGAGCAGTTCTTC,CASSAGSQLDEQFF
TRBJ2-1,NA,TRBV5-1,few,TGCGCCAGCAGCTTGTTAGCCCCTTCCTACAATGAGCAGTTCTTC,CASSLLAPSYNEQFF
TRBJ2-7,NA,TRBV6-1,NA,TGTGCCATTTCCCGGGACCTTCTCGGAAAGGTGGAGCAGTACTTC,CAISRDLLGKVEQYF
TRBJ2-7,NA,TRBV11-3,many,TGTGCCAGCAGCTCACCATGGGACAACTCCTACGAGCAGTACTTC,CASSSPWDNSYEQYF
TRBJ2-2,NA,TRBV7-9,NA,TGTGCCAGCAGCTTAAGGGAGATTTCCGGGGAGCTGTTTTTT,CASSLREISGELFF
TRBJ2-1,NA,TRBV28,few,TGTGCCAGCAGTCCGCTCAGTAGACGTTTTTCCTACAATGAGCAGTTCTTC,CASSPLSRRFSYNEQFF
TRBJ1-5,NA,TRBV12-3/TRBV12-4,many,TGTGCCAGCAGTCCATCGACCGGGAATCAGCCCCAGCATTTT,CASSPSTGNQPQHF
TRBJ2-6,NA,TRBV20-1,NA,TGCAGTGCTAGTTTGGGGGGTGCCTCTGGGGCCAACGTCCTGACTTTC,CSASLGGASGANVLTF
TRBJ1-2,NA,TRBV6-2/TRBV6-3,NA,TGTGCCAGCAGCCCGCCCGAGGGGGGAGACGGCTATGGCTACACCTTC,CASSPPEGGDGYGYTF
TRBJ2-5,NA,TRBV15,NA,TGTGCCACCAGCCGGTGGGCGGCGGGTGAGACCCAGTACTTC,CATSRWAAGETQYF
TRBJ2-5,NA,TRBV27,NA,TGTGCCAGCAGTCCCGGGGCAGGGAATTATGTGGAGACCCAGTACTTC,CASSPGAGNYVETQYF
TRBJ2-1,TRBD2,TRBV3-1,many,TGTGCCAGCAGCCAAGGTAGACTAGCGCGAGAGCAGTTCTTC,CASSQGRLAREQFF
TRBJ1-1,NA,TRBV5-1,many,TGCGCCAGCAGCGGGGAAAGGGCTCGGGTCACTGAAGCTTTCTTT,CASSGERARVTEAFF
TRBJ2-1,TRBD1,TRBV7-2,few,TGTGCCAGCAGACCCTGGACAGGGGGCAATGAGCAGTTCTTC,CASRPWTGGNEQFF
TRBJ2-7,TRBD1,TRBV4-1,few,TGCGCCAGCAGCCCCATAGACAGGGGAGTAGTCTACGAGCAGTACTTC,CASSPIDRGVVYEQYF
TRBJ2-7,TRBD2,TRBV11-2,NA,TGTGCCGGCAGCTTGGGGGGGACTAGCGGGATTTACGAGCAGTACTTC,CAGSLGGTSGIYEQYF
TRBJ2-7,TRBD2,TRBV12-3/TRBV12-4,NA,TGTGCCAGCAGCCCCGCCGGGACTAGCTTCGACGAGCAGTACTTC,CASSPAGTSFDEQYF
TRBJ2-1,TRBD2,TRBV20-1,many,TGCAGTGCCGGACTAGCGGGACTTCTCTACAATGAGCAGTTCTTC,CSAGLAGLLYNEQFF
TRBJ2-7,TRBD2,TRBV7-8,NA,TGTGCCAGCAGCTCGGGGACTAGCGGGTGGTTGCAGTACTTC,CASSSGTSGWLQYF
TRBJ2-3,NA,TRBV9,few,TGTGCCAGCAGCGGACGTATGGCGGATAGCACAGATACGCAGTATTTT,CASSGRMADSTDTQYF
TRBJ2-3,TRBD2,TRBV11-1,many,TGTGCCAGCAGCCCCGGACTAGCGGGAGCAGATACGCAGTATTTT,CASSPGLAGADTQYF
TRBJ1-2,TRBD1,TRBV7-9,NA,TGTGCCAGCAGCTTAGGTTCCGGGACAGGGGCTGGCTACACCTTC,CASSLGSGTGAGYTF
TRBJ2-7,TRBD2,TRBV11-2,many,TGTGCCAGCAGCTTAGGCGGGGGAGGGGCTTACGAGCAGTACTTC,CASSLGGGGAYEQYF
TRBJ2-3,TRBD2,TRBV9,few,TGTGCCAGCAGCGTTCAGGCTAGCGGAGGGGTAGTGGATACGCAGTATTTT,CASSVQASGGVVDTQYF
TRBJ2-7,NA,TRBV6-1,NA,TGTGCCAGCAGTGGAGTCCGGGACGCATCCTACGAGCAGTACTTC,CASSGVRDASYEQYF
TRBJ2-3,TRBD2,TRBV9,NA,TGTGCCAGCAGCGCCCCCGGACTAGCCACAGATACGCAGTATTTT,CASSAPGLATDTQYF
TRBJ2-3,TRBD1,TRBV5-1,many,TGCGCCAGCGGGACAGGGGGCTCGCGGTCAGATACGCAGTATTTT,CASGTGGSRSDTQYF
TRBJ2-3,NA,TRBV19,NA,TGTGCCAGTAGTATAAGTGTGGGAGGAACAGATACGCAGTATTTT,CASSISVGGTDTQYF
TRBJ2-3,TRBD2,TRBV27,few,TGTGCCAGCAGTTCCCCCTCCGGACTAGCGGGAGGACGTTTTAGCACAGATACGCAGTATTTT,CASSSPSGLAGGRFSTDTQYF